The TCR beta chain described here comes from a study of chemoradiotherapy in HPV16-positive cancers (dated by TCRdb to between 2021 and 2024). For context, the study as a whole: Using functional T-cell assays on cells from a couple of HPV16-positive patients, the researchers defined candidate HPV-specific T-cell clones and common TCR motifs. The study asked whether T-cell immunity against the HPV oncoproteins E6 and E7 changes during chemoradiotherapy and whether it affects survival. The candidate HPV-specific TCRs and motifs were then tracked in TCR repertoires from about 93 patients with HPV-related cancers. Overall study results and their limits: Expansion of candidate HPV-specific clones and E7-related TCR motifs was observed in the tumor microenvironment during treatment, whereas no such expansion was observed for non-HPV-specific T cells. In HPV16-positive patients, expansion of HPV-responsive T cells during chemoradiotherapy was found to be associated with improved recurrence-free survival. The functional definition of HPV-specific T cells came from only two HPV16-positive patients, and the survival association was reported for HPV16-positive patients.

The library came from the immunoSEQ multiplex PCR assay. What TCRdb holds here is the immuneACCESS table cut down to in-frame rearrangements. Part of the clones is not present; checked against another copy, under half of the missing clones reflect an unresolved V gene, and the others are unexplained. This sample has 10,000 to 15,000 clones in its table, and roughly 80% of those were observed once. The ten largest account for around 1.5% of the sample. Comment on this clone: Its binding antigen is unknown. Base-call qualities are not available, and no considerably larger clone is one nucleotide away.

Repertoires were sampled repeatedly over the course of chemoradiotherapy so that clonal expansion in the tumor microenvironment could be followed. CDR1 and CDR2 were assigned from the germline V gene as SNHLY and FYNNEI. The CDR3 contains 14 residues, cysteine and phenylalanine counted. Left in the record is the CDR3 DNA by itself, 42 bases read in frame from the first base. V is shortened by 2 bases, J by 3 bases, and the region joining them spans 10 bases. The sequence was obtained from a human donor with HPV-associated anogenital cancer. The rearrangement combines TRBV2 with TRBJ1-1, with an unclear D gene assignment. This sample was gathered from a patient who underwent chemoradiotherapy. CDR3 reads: CASSELGRDTEAFF. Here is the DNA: TGTGCCAGCAGTGAACTGGGCAGAGACACTGAAGCTTTCTTT.